The 9 T cell receptor beta chains in this list originate from one sample, sequenced in a study of T cells expressing NK-cell markers. TCRdb reprocessed the 5' RACE reads and reports one entry per CDR3 protein, with no DNA. The table for this sample gives 300,000 to 450,000 distinct CDR3 sequences. Source material: blood T cells: a sorted CD56 or NKG2C T cell subset, CD4+ or CD8+ T cells, or bulk PBMC T cells (not recorded which). The receptor set was obtained from a man between 18 and 69 years old in good health.

V and J are TRBV18 and TRBJ1-1; TCRdb's D gene call, TRBD1, goes unchecked for lack of DNA. Per the germline V gene, CDR1 is KGHSH and CDR2 is LQKENI. The length of the CDR3 is 14 residues. CDR3 loop: CASSPDRTNTEAFF.

The V and J genes are TRBV12-3 or TRBV12-4 and TRBJ2-7; lacking DNA, the TRBD1 call made by TCRdb goes unchecked. The CDR3 contains 18 residues. The CDR3 sequence: CASTDYTPRAGRDYEQYF.

This chain joins TRBV5-1 and TRBJ2-3. CDR1 SGHRS and CDR2 YFSETQ come from the germline V gene. The CDR3 sequence is 14 residues long. CDR3 loop: CASSLDEPRDTQYF.

The V and J genes are TRBV10-3 and TRBJ2-3; lacking DNA, the TRBD2 call made by TCRdb goes unchecked. The CDR3 runs 15 residues. Germline loops: CDR1 ENHRY, CDR2 SYGVKD. The CDR3: CAIRTGTSGSDTQYF.

This chain joins TRBV30 and TRBJ2-1. This CDR3 is 13 amino acids long. Germline CDR1 GTSNPN, CDR2 SVGIG (reference sequence). CDR3 residues: CAWSGGSYNEQFF.

The V gene is TRBV5-6, the J gene TRBJ2-5; TCRdb's D gene call, TRBD1, goes unchecked for lack of DNA. The germline CDR1 and CDR2 sequences are SGHDT and YYEEEE. CDR3 length equals 16 residues. CDR3 loop: CASSPRRISQVGTQYF.

The chain links TRBV14 to TRBJ2-1; TCRdb's D gene call, TRBD2, goes unchecked for lack of DNA. This CDR3 is built from 14 residues. CDR1 SGHDN and CDR2 FVKESK come from the germline V gene. CDR3 sequence reads: CASSQSRSTNEQFF.

The chain couples TRBV5-1 to TRBJ2-7; TCRdb proposes TRBD1, but this gene call is untestable without DNA. The CDR3 totals 19 residues. Germline V CDR1 and CDR2: SGHRS, YFSETQ. The CDR3 loop reads CASSGTGTGNRKATYEQYF.

The chain is built from TRBV10-3 and TRBJ2-1; TCRdb designates TRBD1, a call that cannot be tested without DNA. The V gene's germline CDR1 is ENHRY and CDR2 SYGVKD. The length of the CDR3 is 15 residues. The CDR3: CAISDKAGPYNEQFF.